These T cell receptor beta chains were read from a single sample in a study of cytomegalovirus exposure and HLA in healthy donors. The assay was immunoSEQ multiplex PCR, and TCRdb's table has in-frame clones only and misses some. This repertoire shows around 95,000 clones, 75% to 85% found once; its top ten account for 3.4%. Sequencing input: PBMCs. The source of these receptors is a man aged 30-40 years in good health and CMV-seropositive. Both conserved end residues are part of each CDR3. Each record gives: J gene, D gene, V gene, clone size, CDR3 DNA, CDR3 protein. D genes are given only for firm matches. A clone size is listed for some rows: how often the clone was seen (once, few, many), or a class if it is expanded.

j_gene: TRBJ2-2; d_gene: NA; v_gene: TRBV7-2; abundance: NA; CDR3nt: TGTGCCAGCAGCCAACAGGGTTCGAACACCGGGGAGCTGTTTTTT; CDR3aa: CASSQQGSNTGELFF
j_gene: TRBJ2-1; d_gene: NA; v_gene: TRBV5-1; abundance: NA; CDR3nt: TGCGCCAGCAGCTTGGCCGTCGGGGGAGCAGTCAATGAGCAGTTCTTC; CDR3aa: CASSLAVGGAVNEQFF
j_gene: TRBJ2-7; d_gene: TRBD1; v_gene: TRBV18; abundance: NA; CDR3nt: TGTGCCAGCTCACTGCTTTCCGGGACAGGGGGCCACGAGCAGTACTTC; CDR3aa: CASSLLSGTGGHEQYF
j_gene: TRBJ1-5; d_gene: TRBD1; v_gene: TRBV2; abundance: few; CDR3nt: TGTGCCAGCAGGGAAAGGACAGGGGACGGCAATCAGCCCCAGCATTTT; CDR3aa: CASRERTGDGNQPQHF
j_gene: TRBJ2-1; d_gene: TRBD2; v_gene: TRBV5-4; abundance: NA; CDR3nt: TGTGCCAGCAGCTTTTATTCGACTAGCGGGAGGGATGAGCAGTTCTTC; CDR3aa: CASSFYSTSGRDEQFF
j_gene: TRBJ1-1; d_gene: TRBD1; v_gene: TRBV5-6; abundance: once; CDR3nt: TGTGCCAGCAGCAAGGGACAGGGGGCTGTCTTTGACACTGAAGCTTTCTTT; CDR3aa: CASSKGQGAVFDTEAFF
j_gene: TRBJ1-5; d_gene: NA; v_gene: TRBV28; abundance: NA; CDR3nt: TGTGCCAGCATGCCACCGGGAAGCAATCAGCCCCAGCATTTT; CDR3aa: CASMPPGSNQPQHF
j_gene: TRBJ2-6; d_gene: NA; v_gene: TRBV11-3; abundance: NA; CDR3nt: TGTGCCAGCAGCCCCGGGGTCTCTGGGGCCAACGTCCTGACTTTC; CDR3aa: CASSPGVSGANVLTF
j_gene: TRBJ1-2; d_gene: NA; v_gene: TRBV28; abundance: NA; CDR3nt: TGTGCCAGCAGTCCGCCTTGGCGGAGGGGCTACACCTTC; CDR3aa: CASSPPWRRGYTF
j_gene: TRBJ2-7; d_gene: TRBD1; v_gene: TRBV5-1; abundance: NA; CDR3nt: TGCGCCAGCAGCTCCGGGACAGGGAGCGACGAGCAGTACTTC; CDR3aa: CASSSGTGSDEQYF
j_gene: TRBJ1-1; d_gene: TRBD1; v_gene: TRBV4-1; abundance: NA; CDR3nt: TGCGCCAGCAGCCAAGGGGGCTTCGGGACAGGGGTAACTGAAGCTTTCTTT; CDR3aa: CASSQGGFGTGVTEAFF
j_gene: TRBJ1-2; d_gene: NA; v_gene: TRBV4-1; abundance: NA; CDR3nt: TGCGCCAGCAGCCAAGGCGACTATGGCTACACCTTC; CDR3aa: CASSQGDYGYTF
j_gene: TRBJ2-4; d_gene: TRBD1; v_gene: TRBV19; abundance: NA; CDR3nt: TGTGCCAGTAGTATGAGGGGACAGGGCTCCCTGCTAGCCAAAAACATTCAGTACTTC; CDR3aa: CASSMRGQGSLLAKNIQYF
j_gene: TRBJ2-3; d_gene: NA; v_gene: TRBV5-4; abundance: NA; CDR3nt: TGTGCCAGCAGTTTGGAAACCAGGGATACGCAGTATTTT; CDR3aa: CASSLETRDTQYF
j_gene: TRBJ1-2; d_gene: NA; v_gene: TRBV25-1; abundance: NA; CDR3nt: TGTGCCACTTGGCCGTGGCCGCTGAGGGAGGGCTACACCTTC; CDR3aa: CATWPWPLREGYTF
j_gene: TRBJ2-1; d_gene: TRBD1; v_gene: TRBV10-1; abundance: NA; CDR3nt: TGCGCCAGCAGTGAGCTAGACAGGGGGCGCGCGGATGAGCAGTTCTTC; CDR3aa: CASSELDRGRADEQFF
j_gene: TRBJ2-2; d_gene: TRBD1; v_gene: TRBV6-4; abundance: once; CDR3nt: TGTGCCAGCGGGGCCGGGACAGGGTCGAACACCGGGGAGCTGTTTTTT; CDR3aa: CASGAGTGSNTGELFF
j_gene: TRBJ1-1; d_gene: TRBD1; v_gene: TRBV2; abundance: once; CDR3nt: TGTGCCAGCAGAGCCCAGACAGGGAGCACTGAAGCTTTCTTT; CDR3aa: CASRAQTGSTEAFF
j_gene: TRBJ1-5; d_gene: TRBD1; v_gene: TRBV6-1; abundance: NA; CDR3nt: TGTGCCAGCAGGGGGGGACAGGGGAACAATCAGCCCCAGCATTTT; CDR3aa: CASRGGQGNNQPQHF
j_gene: TRBJ2-1; d_gene: NA; v_gene: TRBV29-1; abundance: NA; CDR3nt: TGCAGCGTTGTGCAGTACAATGAGCAGTTCTTC; CDR3aa: CSVVQYNEQFF
j_gene: TRBJ2-1; d_gene: NA; v_gene: TRBV11-3; abundance: NA; CDR3nt: TGTGCCAGCAGCTTGGGGGGTCATGAGCAGTTCTTC; CDR3aa: CASSLGGHEQFF
j_gene: TRBJ1-2; d_gene: TRBD1; v_gene: TRBV28; abundance: NA; CDR3nt: TGTGCCAGCAGCACCCTCCGACAGGGGCCCAACTATGGCTACACCTTC; CDR3aa: CASSTLRQGPNYGYTF
j_gene: TRBJ2-6; d_gene: NA; v_gene: TRBV5-1; abundance: NA; CDR3nt: TGCGCCAGCAGCTACAGACGGCAGGATTCTGGGGCCAACGTCCTGACTTTC; CDR3aa: CASSYRRQDSGANVLTF
j_gene: TRBJ2-1; d_gene: TRBD2; v_gene: TRBV5-1; abundance: NA; CDR3nt: TGCGCCAGCAGAAGACGGGAGGGCCTGGATGAGCAGTTCTTC; CDR3aa: CASRRREGLDEQFF
j_gene: TRBJ2-7; d_gene: TRBD1; v_gene: TRBV7-9; abundance: NA; CDR3nt: TGTGCCAGCAGCTCAACAGGACAGGGCTACGAGCAGTACTTC; CDR3aa: CASSSTGQGYEQYF
j_gene: TRBJ2-2; d_gene: TRBD1; v_gene: TRBV29-1; abundance: once; CDR3nt: TGCAGCGTCGGGACAGGGGGCACCGGGGAGCTGTTTTTT; CDR3aa: CSVGTGGTGELFF
j_gene: TRBJ2-3; d_gene: TRBD2; v_gene: TRBV13; abundance: NA; CDR3nt: TGTGCCAGCAGCCTGGGACTAGCGGGAGCGTTGGCAGATACGCAGTATTTT; CDR3aa: CASSLGLAGALADTQYF
j_gene: TRBJ2-1; d_gene: NA; v_gene: TRBV4-3; abundance: NA; CDR3nt: TGCGCCAGCAGCCAGGAGCTATACAATGAGCAGTTCTTC; CDR3aa: CASSQELYNEQFF
j_gene: TRBJ2-6; d_gene: NA; v_gene: TRBV19; abundance: few; CDR3nt: TGTGCCAGTAGTAGGCAGGGAATTGAGGCCAACGTCCTGACTTTC; CDR3aa: CASSRQGIEANVLTF
j_gene: TRBJ2-7; d_gene: TRBD2; v_gene: TRBV10-3; abundance: once; CDR3nt: TGTGCCACCCGAATTAGCGGGAGCGGGGGGGGCGAGCAGTACTTC; CDR3aa: CATRISGSGGGEQYF
j_gene: TRBJ1-4; d_gene: TRBD1; v_gene: TRBV7-9; abundance: NA; CDR3nt: TGTGCCAGCAGCTTGGACAGGGGGAGTGAAAAACTGTTTTTT; CDR3aa: CASSLDRGSEKLFF
j_gene: TRBJ2-7; d_gene: TRBD1; v_gene: TRBV28; abundance: NA; CDR3nt: TGTGCCAGCAGTTTAAGCCGACAGGGGGCTCGCTACGAGCAGTACTTC; CDR3aa: CASSLSRQGARYEQYF
j_gene: TRBJ1-5; d_gene: NA; v_gene: TRBV27; abundance: NA; CDR3nt: TGTGCCAGCAGTGGGGGAGGGCATCAGCCCCAGCATTTT; CDR3aa: CASSGGGHQPQHF
j_gene: TRBJ2-2; d_gene: NA; v_gene: TRBV5-1; abundance: NA; CDR3nt: TGCGCCAGCAGCTTGGCCTTGGTTACATCGAACACCGGGGAGCTGTTTTTT; CDR3aa: CASSLALVTSNTGELFF
j_gene: TRBJ1-2; d_gene: TRBD1; v_gene: TRBV19; abundance: NA; CDR3nt: TGTGCCAGTATCGAGCGGACAGGGGACTACTATGGCTACACCTTC; CDR3aa: CASIERTGDYYGYTF
j_gene: TRBJ2-7; d_gene: TRBD2; v_gene: TRBV7-9; abundance: NA; CDR3nt: TGTGCCAGCAGCTTCGGGGGGGGCCAGGGAGACTACGAGCAGTACTTC; CDR3aa: CASSFGGGQGDYEQYF
j_gene: TRBJ2-1; d_gene: TRBD2; v_gene: TRBV6-5; abundance: NA; CDR3nt: TGTGCCAGCAGCACCACTAGCGGGAGGGAATTTGAGCAGTTCTTC; CDR3aa: CASSTTSGREFEQFF
j_gene: TRBJ1-1; d_gene: NA; v_gene: TRBV6-1; abundance: NA; CDR3nt: TGTGCCAGCAGTGAAGAGAATGGGGCGTGGACTGAAGCTTTCTTT; CDR3aa: CASSEENGAWTEAFF
j_gene: TRBJ2-5; d_gene: NA; v_gene: TRBV28; abundance: NA; CDR3nt: TGTGCCAGCAGCCTCAGGATCGAGGAGACCCAGTACTTC; CDR3aa: CASSLRIEETQYF
j_gene: TRBJ1-6; d_gene: TRBD1; v_gene: TRBV30; abundance: NA; CDR3nt: TGTGCCTGGAGTGAACAGGGGTTGGGTAATTCACCCCTCCACTTT; CDR3aa: CAWSEQGLGNSPLHF
j_gene: TRBJ2-2; d_gene: NA; v_gene: TRBV6-5; abundance: NA; CDR3nt: TGTGCCAGCAGTTACCAAAACACCGGGGAGCTGTTTTTT; CDR3aa: CASSYQNTGELFF
j_gene: TRBJ2-5; d_gene: TRBD2; v_gene: TRBV28; abundance: NA; CDR3nt: TGTGCCAGCAGTTTCCCCACGAGGCTAGCGGGAGGAGAGACCCAGTACTTC; CDR3aa: CASSFPTRLAGGETQYF
j_gene: TRBJ2-1; d_gene: TRBD2; v_gene: TRBV10-1; abundance: NA; CDR3nt: TGCGCCAGCAGTGGACTAGCGGGAGTGAATGAGCAGTTCTTC; CDR3aa: CASSGLAGVNEQFF
j_gene: TRBJ1-1; d_gene: TRBD1; v_gene: TRBV6-1; abundance: NA; CDR3nt: TGTGCCAGCAGTTATACAGGGGGCAACACTGAAGCTTTCTTT; CDR3aa: CASSYTGGNTEAFF
j_gene: TRBJ2-1; d_gene: TRBD2; v_gene: TRBV7-8; abundance: once; CDR3nt: TGTGCCAGCAGACCCGGCGGGAGACCGGGTGAGCAGTTCTTC; CDR3aa: CASRPGGRPGEQFF
j_gene: TRBJ1-1; d_gene: NA; v_gene: TRBV10-3; abundance: NA; CDR3nt: TGTGCCATCAGATCGACAGGAAACGCTGAAGCTTTCTTT; CDR3aa: CAIRSTGNAEAFF
j_gene: TRBJ2-7; d_gene: TRBD2; v_gene: TRBV7-6; abundance: NA; CDR3nt: TGTGCCAGCAGCTTAAGGGGACTAGACTCCTACGAGCAGTACTTC; CDR3aa: CASSLRGLDSYEQYF
j_gene: TRBJ2-3; d_gene: TRBD1; v_gene: TRBV23-1; abundance: NA; CDR3nt: TGCGCCAGCAGTCAATCTGGGACAGCCGCAGATACGCAGTATTTT; CDR3aa: CASSQSGTAADTQYF
j_gene: TRBJ1-3; d_gene: NA; v_gene: TRBV10-3; abundance: NA; CDR3nt: TGTGCCATCAGTGAGTTAACGGCTGGAAACACCATATATTTT; CDR3aa: CAISELTAGNTIYF
j_gene: TRBJ1-1; d_gene: NA; v_gene: TRBV9; abundance: NA; CDR3nt: TGTGCCAGCAGCCCTAGCAGGGGCACGTACACTGAAGCTTTCTTT; CDR3aa: CASSPSRGTYTEAFF
j_gene: TRBJ2-7; d_gene: NA; v_gene: TRBV7-2; abundance: NA; CDR3nt: TGTGCCAGCAGGCTACACTACGAGCAGTACTTC; CDR3aa: CASRLHYEQYF
j_gene: TRBJ2-5; d_gene: TRBD2; v_gene: TRBV29-1; abundance: NA; CDR3nt: TGCAGCGGAGCCCCTAGCGGGAATCGCCAAGAGACCCAGTACTTC; CDR3aa: CSGAPSGNRQETQYF
j_gene: TRBJ1-4; d_gene: TRBD1; v_gene: TRBV5-4; abundance: NA; CDR3nt: TGTGCCAGCAGCTTGGTTCAGGGGGCAGGGGAAAAACTGTTTTTT; CDR3aa: CASSLVQGAGEKLFF